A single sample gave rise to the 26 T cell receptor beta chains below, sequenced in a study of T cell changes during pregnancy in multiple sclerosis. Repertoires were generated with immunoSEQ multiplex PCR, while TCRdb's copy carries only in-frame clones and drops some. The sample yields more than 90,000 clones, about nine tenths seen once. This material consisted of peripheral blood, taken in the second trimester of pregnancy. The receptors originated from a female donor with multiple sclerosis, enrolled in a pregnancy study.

CDR3: CASSLGAGIQETQYF. The CDR3 region has the DNA TGCGCCAGCAGCTTGGGTGCCGGGATTCAAGAGACCCAGTACTTC. The chain has TRBV5-1 and TRBJ2-5, with a possible D match to TRBD2 (5 bases). Trimming took 0 bases from V and 2 from J, leaving 11 bases between them. CDR1 is SGHRS and CDR2 is YFSETQ in the germline V gene. This CDR3 is 15 amino acids long.

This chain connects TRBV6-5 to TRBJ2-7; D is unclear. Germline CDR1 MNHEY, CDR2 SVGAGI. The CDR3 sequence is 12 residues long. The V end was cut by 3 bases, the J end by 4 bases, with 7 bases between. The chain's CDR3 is CASSYNKYEQYF. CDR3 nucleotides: TGTGCCAGCAGTTATAACAAATACGAGCAGTACTTC.

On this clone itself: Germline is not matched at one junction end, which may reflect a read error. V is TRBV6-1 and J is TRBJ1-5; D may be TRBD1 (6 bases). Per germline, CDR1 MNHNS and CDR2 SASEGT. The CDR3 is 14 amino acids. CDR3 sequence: CASSEGGGGQPQHF. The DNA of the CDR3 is TGTGCCAGCAGCGAAGGGGGGGGAGGTCAGCCCCAGCATTTT.

CDR3 in DNA: TGTGCCAGCAGTTACGGGGACAGGAACTATGGCTACACCTTC. Translation: CASSYGDRNYGYTF. The chain employs TRBV6-5 and TRBJ1-2; the match to TRBD1 covers 8 bases. The germline V gene encodes CDR1 MNHEY and CDR2 SVGAGI. V lost 2 bases, J lost 2 bases, and 1 base stayed unmatched. The CDR3 length is 14 residues.

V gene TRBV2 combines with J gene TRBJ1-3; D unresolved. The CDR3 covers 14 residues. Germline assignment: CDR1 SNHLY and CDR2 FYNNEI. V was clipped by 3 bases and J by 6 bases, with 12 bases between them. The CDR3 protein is CASSERVGVNTIYF. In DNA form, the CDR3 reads TGTGCCAGCAGTGAGAGGGTAGGCGTAAACACCATATATTTT. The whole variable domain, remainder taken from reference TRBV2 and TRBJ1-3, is EPEVTQTPSHQVTQMGQEVILRCVPISNHLYFYWYRQILGQKVEFLVSFYNNEISEKSEIFDDQFSVERPDGSNFTLKIRSTKLEDSAMYFCASSERVGVNTIYFGEGSWLTVV.

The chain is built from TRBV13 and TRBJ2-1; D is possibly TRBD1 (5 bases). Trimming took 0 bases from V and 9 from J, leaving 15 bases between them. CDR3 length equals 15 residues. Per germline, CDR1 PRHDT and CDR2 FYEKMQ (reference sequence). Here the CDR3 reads CASSLGRARPGEQFF. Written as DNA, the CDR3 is TGTGCCAGCAGCTTAGGCAGGGCTCGTCCGGGTGAGCAGTTCTTC.

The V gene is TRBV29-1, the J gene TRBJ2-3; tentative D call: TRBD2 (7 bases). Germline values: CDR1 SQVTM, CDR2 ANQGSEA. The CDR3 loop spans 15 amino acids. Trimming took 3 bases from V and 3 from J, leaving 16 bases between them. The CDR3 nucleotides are TGCAGCGTTGAGAGGTTCGGGGGGCGAACAGATACGCAGTATTTT. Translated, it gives CSVERFGGRTDTQYF.

The CDR3 bases are TGTGCCAGCAGCCAAGAGGTCCGACTTCGGGGCTATGGCTACACCTTC. Translating it yields CASSQEVRLRGYGYTF. The chain uses TRBV4-2 and TRBJ1-2; D uncertain. The CDR3 spans 16 residues. From germline, CDR1 is LGHNA and CDR2 YNFKEQ. V dropped 0 bases and J dropped 4 bases, with 15 bases sitting between them.

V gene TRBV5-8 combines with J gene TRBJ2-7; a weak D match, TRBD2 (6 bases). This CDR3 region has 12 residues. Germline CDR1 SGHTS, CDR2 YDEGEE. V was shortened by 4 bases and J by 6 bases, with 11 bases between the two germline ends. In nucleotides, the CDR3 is TGTGCCAGCAGCAGACTAGTTGGCGAGCAGTACTTC. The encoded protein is CASSRLVGEQYF. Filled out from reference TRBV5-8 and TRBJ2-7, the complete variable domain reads EAGVTQSPTHLIKTRGQQATLRCSPISGHTSVYWYQQALGLGLQFLLWYDEGEERNRGNFPPRFSGRQFPNYSSELNVNALELEDSALYLCASSRLVGEQYFGPGTRLTVT.

The CDR3 nucleotides are TGTGCCACCAGCGACTCGCTCAGGACTGCTAACTATGGCTACACCTTC. Translating it yields CATSDSLRTANYGYTF. The rearrangement links TRBV15 to TRBJ1-2, with D uncertain. Trimming took 5 bases from V and 0 from J, leaving 16 bases between them. CDR3 length: 16 amino acids. Germline V CDR1 and CDR2: LNHNV, YYDKDF (reference sequence).

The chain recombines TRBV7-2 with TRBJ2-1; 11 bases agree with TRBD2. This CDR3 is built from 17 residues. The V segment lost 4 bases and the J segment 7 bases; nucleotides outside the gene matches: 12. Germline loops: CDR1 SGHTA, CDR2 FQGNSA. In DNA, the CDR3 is TGTGCCAGCAGCTCGGCCCCCGGGACTAGCGGCCGGAATGAGCAGTTCTTC. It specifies CASSSAPGTSGRNEQFF.

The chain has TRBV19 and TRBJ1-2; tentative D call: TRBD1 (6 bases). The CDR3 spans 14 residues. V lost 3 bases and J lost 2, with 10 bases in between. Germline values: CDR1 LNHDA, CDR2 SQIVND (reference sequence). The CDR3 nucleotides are TGTGCCAGTAGTATGGCAGGGGTGAACTATGGCTACACCTTC. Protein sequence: CASSMAGVNYGYTF.

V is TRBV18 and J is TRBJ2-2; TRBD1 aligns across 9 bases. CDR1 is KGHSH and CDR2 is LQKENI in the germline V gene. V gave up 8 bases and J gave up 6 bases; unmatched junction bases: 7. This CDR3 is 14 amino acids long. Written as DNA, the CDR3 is TGTGCCAGCCGAACGGGACAGGGCTCCGGGGAGCTGTTTTTT. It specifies CASRTGQGSGELFF.

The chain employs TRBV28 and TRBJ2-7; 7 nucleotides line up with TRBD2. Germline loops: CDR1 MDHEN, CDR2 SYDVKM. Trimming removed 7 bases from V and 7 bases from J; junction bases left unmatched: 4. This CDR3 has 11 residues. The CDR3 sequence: CASTMGGEQYF. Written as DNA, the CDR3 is TGTGCCAGCACCATGGGAGGGGAGCAGTACTTC.

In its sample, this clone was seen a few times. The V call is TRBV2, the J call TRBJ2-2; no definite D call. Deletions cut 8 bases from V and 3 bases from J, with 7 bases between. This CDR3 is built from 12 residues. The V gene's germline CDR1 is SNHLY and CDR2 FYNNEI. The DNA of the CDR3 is TGTGCCAGCCTCTTCCACACCGGGGAGCTGTTTTTT. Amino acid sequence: CASLFHTGELFF.

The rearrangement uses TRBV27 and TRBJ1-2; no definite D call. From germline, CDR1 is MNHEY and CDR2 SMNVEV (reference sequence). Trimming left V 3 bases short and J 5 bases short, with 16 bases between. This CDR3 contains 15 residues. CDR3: CASSFRLTGGYGYTF. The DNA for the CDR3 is TGTGCCAGCAGTTTTCGGCTCACCGGAGGGTATGGCTACACCTTC.

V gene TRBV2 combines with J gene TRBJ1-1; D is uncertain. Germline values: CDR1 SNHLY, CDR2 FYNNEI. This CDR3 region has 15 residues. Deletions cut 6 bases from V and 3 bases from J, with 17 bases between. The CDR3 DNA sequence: TGTGCCAGCAGGGAGAGTCGAGGGCTCGACACTGAAGCTTTCTTT. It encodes CASRESRGLDTEAFF.

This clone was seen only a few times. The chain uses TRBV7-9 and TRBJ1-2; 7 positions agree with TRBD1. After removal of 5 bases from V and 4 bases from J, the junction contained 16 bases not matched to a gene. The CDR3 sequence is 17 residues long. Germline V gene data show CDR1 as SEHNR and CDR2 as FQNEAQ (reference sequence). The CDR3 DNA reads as TGTGCCAGCAGCCCTAGGGTCGGGACCCCAGGGGGCTATGGCTACACCTTC. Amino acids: CASSPRVGTPGGYGYTF.

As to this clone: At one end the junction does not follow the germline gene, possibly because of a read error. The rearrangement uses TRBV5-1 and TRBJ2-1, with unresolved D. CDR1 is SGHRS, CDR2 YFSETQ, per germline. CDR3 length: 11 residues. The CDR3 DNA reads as TGCGCCAGCAGCTCAGGTGATGAACAGTTCTTC. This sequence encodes CASSSGDEQFF.

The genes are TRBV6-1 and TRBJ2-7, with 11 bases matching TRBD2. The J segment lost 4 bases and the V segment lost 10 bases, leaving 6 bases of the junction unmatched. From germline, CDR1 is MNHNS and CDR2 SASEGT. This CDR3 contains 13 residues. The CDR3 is CATRLAGIYEQYF. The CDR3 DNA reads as TGTGCCACCAGACTAGCGGGAATATACGAGCAGTACTTC.

The CDR3 reads CASSIASLSNTGELFF. Here the CDR3 DNA reads TGTGCCAGCAGCATCGCTAGCTTATCTAATACCGGGGAGCTGTTTTTT. The rearrangement uses TRBV7-8 and TRBJ2-2; TRBD2 might be the D (5 bases). The V gene's germline CDR1 is SGHVS and CDR2 FQNEAQ. Trimming removed 5 bases at V and 5 bases at J, with 18 bases between. The CDR3 spans 16 residues.

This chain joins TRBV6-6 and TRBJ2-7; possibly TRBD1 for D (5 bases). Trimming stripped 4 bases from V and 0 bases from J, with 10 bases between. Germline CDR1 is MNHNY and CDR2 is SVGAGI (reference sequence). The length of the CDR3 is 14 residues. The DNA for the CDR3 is TGTGCCAGCAGTTCGTCGACAGCCTCCTACGAGCAGTACTTC. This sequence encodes CASSSSTASYEQYF.

CDR3 in amino acids: CASSYPGTGLNYGYTF. The DNA of the CDR3 is TGTGCCAGCAGTTACCCTGGGACAGGGCTAAACTATGGCTACACCTTC. The chain has TRBV6-6 and TRBJ1-2, with 9 nucleotides matching TRBD1. The V segment lost 2 bases and the J segment 2 bases; nucleotides outside the gene matches: 6. Germline V lookup: CDR1 MNHNY, CDR2 SVGAGI (reference sequence). The CDR3 has 16 amino acids.

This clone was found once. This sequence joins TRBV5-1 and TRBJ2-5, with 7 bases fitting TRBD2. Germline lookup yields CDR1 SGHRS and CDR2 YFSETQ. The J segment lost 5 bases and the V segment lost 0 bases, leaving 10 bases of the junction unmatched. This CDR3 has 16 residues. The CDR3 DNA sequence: TGCGCCAGCAGCTTGGCCGTGGCGGGAGAGGGGGAGACCCAGTACTTC. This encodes CASSLAVAGEGETQYF.

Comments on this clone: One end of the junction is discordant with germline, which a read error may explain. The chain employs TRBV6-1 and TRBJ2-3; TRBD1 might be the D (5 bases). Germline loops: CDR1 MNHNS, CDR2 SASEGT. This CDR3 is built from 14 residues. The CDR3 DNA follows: TGTGCCAGCAGTGAAGCCTTTCAGGGCAGGGAAGGAGTGTTT. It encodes CASSEAFQGREGVF.

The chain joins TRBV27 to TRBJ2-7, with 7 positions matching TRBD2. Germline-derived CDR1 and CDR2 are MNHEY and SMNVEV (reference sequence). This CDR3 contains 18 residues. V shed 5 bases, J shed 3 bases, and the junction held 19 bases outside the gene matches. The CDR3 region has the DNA TGTGCCAGCAGTCCGATCATGGGCGGGAGCAAAGGCAGCTACGAGCAGTACTTC. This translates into CASSPIMGGSKGSYEQYF.